The 30 T cell receptor beta chains given below trace back to one sample, sequenced in a study of T cells in Graves' hyperthyroidism and ophthalmopathy. Using RNA transcripts as the source, TCR beta CDR3 regions were amplified. HTBI primers were the set used in a first-round RT-PCR of the TCR CDR3. TCRdb processed the multiplex PCR reads anew with MiXCR; each CDR3 protein has one entry. The sample has hundreds of thousands of distinct CDR3 sequences; roughly 14% are singletons. The sample was blood. The source is a man aged 18 to 30 with Graves' ophthalmopathy.

This clonotype was recorded at least ten times. The chain employs TRBV5-1 and TRBJ2-1, with D perhaps TRBD2 (8 bases). This CDR3 region has 19 residues. Germline CDR1 reads SGHRS; CDR2 reads YFSETQ. V was pared by 1 base and J by 5 bases, with 25 bases between. The DNA for the CDR3 is TGCGCCAGCAGCTTGACAGGGGAATCTAAACTAGCGGACCACAATGAGCAGTTCTTC. Amino acids: CASSLTGESKLADHNEQFF.

This clonotype was seen many times. CDR3 sequence: CASTAPGIKNADTQYF. CDR3 sequence (DNA): TGTGCCAGCACCGCCCCCGGGATTAAGAACGCAGATACGCAGTATTTT. J is TRBJ2-3 and V is TRBV7-2; TRBD2 is a possible D gene (5 bases). The CDR3 extends over 16 amino acids. Deletions cut 7 bases from V and 4 bases from J, with 21 bases between. CDR1 is SGHTA, CDR2 FQGNSA, per germline. The full variable domain, its missing parts supplied by reference TRBV7-2 and TRBJ2-3, is GAGVSQSPSNKVTEKGKDVELRCDPISGHTALYWYRQSLGQGLEFLIYFQGNSAPDKSGLPSDRFSAERTGGSVSTLTIQRTQQEDSAVYLCASTAPGIKNADTQYFGPGTRLTVL.

At least ten counts were recorded for this clonotype. The V call is TRBV12-3 or TRBV12-4, the J call TRBJ2-2; 9 bases map to TRBD1. V gave up 8 bases and J gave up 3 bases; unmatched junction bases: 13. This CDR3 comprises 17 residues. DNA of the CDR3: TGTGCCAGCCTAAGTCGGGACAGGGAACAATACACCGGGGAGCTGTTTTTT. Protein: CASLSRDREQYTGELFF.

The V call is TRBV10-3, the J call TRBJ2-7; D tentatively reads TRBD1 or TRBD2 (5 bases each). CDR1 and CDR2 (germline): ENHRY, SYGVKD. V lost 5 bases to trimming and J lost 4 bases, with 18 bases between them. This CDR3 region has 15 residues. CDR3 protein: CAISPSEDTTYEQYF. The CDR3 bases are TGTGCCATCAGTCCTTCGGAGGACACCACATACGAGCAGTACTTC.

In this sample, this clonotype turned up once. V and J are TRBV20-1 and TRBJ2-3; perhaps D is TRBD1 or TRBD2 (6 bases each). Per germline, CDR1 DFQATT and CDR2 SNEGSKA (reference sequence). The V end was cut by 5 bases, the J end by 4 bases, with 10 bases between. The CDR3 totals 12 residues. The CDR3: CSAHRGPDTQYF. The DNA of the CDR3 is TGCAGTGCTCATCGGGGGCCAGATACGCAGTATTTT.

On this clonotype: Just one base apart from a much larger clone, this may be a read error. The rearrangement uses TRBV2 and TRBJ1-3; a weak D match, TRBD1 (6 bases). Per the germline V gene, CDR1 is SNHLY and CDR2 is FYNNEI. This CDR3 is 14 amino acids long. CDR3 amino acids: CASSEQGTGSTIYF. CDR3 coding DNA: TGTGCCAGCAGTGAACAGGGGACTGGAAGCACCATATATTTT.

This clonotype was detected only a few times. The V call is TRBV12-5, the J call TRBJ2-7; D may be TRBD1 or TRBD2 (5 bases each). CDR1 is LGHNT, CDR2 FRNRAP, per germline. The V end was cut by 6 bases, the J end by 13 bases, with 16 bases between. The length of the CDR3 is 11 residues. The CDR3 DNA is TGTGCTAGTGGGTGGGACGGTCCCGTATACTTC. It codes for CASGWDGPVYF.

This chain links TRBV5-1 with TRBJ2-1; the match to TRBD2 covers 13 bases. Unmatched junction bases numbered 13, after V lost 4 bases and J lost 9 bases. The CDR3 is 17 amino acids. Germline V gives CDR1 SGHRS, CDR2 YFSETQ. CDR3 protein: CASSPQSWTSGSGEQFF. CDR3 bases: TGCGCCAGCAGCCCCCAAAGTTGGACTAGCGGGAGTGGTGAGCAGTTCTTC.

This clonotype was counted once. A much larger clonotype is one base distant, so this may be a read error. The chain links TRBV29-1 to TRBJ2-7; 15 bases map to TRBD2. Germline V gene lookup returns CDR1 SQVTM and CDR2 ANQGSEA. Germline trimming cut 6 bases from V and 6 bases from J; bases unmatched to any gene: 9. There are 15 residues in the CDR3. CDR3 residues: CSVAPGLAGGSEQYF. DNA of the CDR3: TGCAGCGTCGCACCAGGACTAGCGGGGGGGTCCGAGCAGTACTTC.

This clonotype was observed at least ten times. This rearrangement joins TRBV7-9 to TRBJ1-1, with D possibly TRBD1 on 6 matching bases. The germline V and J ends were trimmed by 8 bases and 4 bases, with 11 bases remaining between them. CDR1 and CDR2 (germline): SEHNR, FQNEAQ (reference sequence). The CDR3 has 12 amino acids. CDR3 in amino acids: CASGGGLTEAFF. The DNA for the CDR3 is TGTGCCAGCGGGGGGGGCCTCACTGAAGCTTTCTTT. The whole variable domain, filled in from reference TRBV7-9 and TRBJ1-1, reads DTGVSQNPRHKITKRGQNVTFRCDPISEHNRLYWYRQTLGQGPEFLTYFQNEAQLEKSRLLSDRFSAERPKGSFSTLEIQRTEQGDSAMYLCASGGGLTEAFFGQGTRLTVV.

This clonotype has only a few counts. Just one base apart from a much larger clone, this may be a read error. CDR3 protein: CASTRAASGGGTDTQYF. The CDR3 nucleotides read TGTGCCAGCACCCGGGCTGCTAGCGGGGGGGGCACAGATACGCAGTATTTT. This chain links TRBV9 with TRBJ2-3; 12 bases align to TRBD2. This CDR3 spans 17 amino acids. V trimming: 6 bases; J trimming: 1 base; junction bases outside the gene matches: 9. Germline CDR1 reads SGDLS; CDR2 reads YYNGEE.

This chain joins TRBV7-9 and TRBJ2-2, with D possibly TRBD2 on 6 matching bases. The CDR3 covers 16 residues. The germline V and J ends were trimmed by 5 bases and 2 bases, with 15 bases remaining between them. In germline, CDR1 is SEHNR, CDR2 FQNEAQ (reference sequence). The CDR3 is CASSRTTGSNTGELFF. Written as DNA, the CDR3 is TGTGCCAGCAGCCGAACTACCGGGAGTAACACCGGGGAGCTGTTTTTT.

This clonotype came up many times. The genes are TRBV3-1 and TRBJ1-5; D possibly corresponds to TRBD1 (6 bases). CDR1 is LGHDT, CDR2 YNNKEL, per germline (reference sequence). The CDR3 totals 14 residues. The V and J ends lost 1 base and 3 bases respectively, with 7 bases between them. The CDR3 is CASSQGTVNQPQHF. The CDR3 DNA sequence: TGTGCCAGCAGCCAAGGGACAGTCAATCAGCCCCAGCATTTT.

This clonotype was recorded at least ten times. This chain joins TRBV9 and TRBJ2-3, with unresolved D. Germline-derived CDR1 and CDR2 are SGDLS and YYNGEE. The CDR3 sequence is 13 residues long. V lost 0 bases to trimming and J lost 0 bases, with 2 bases between them. Here the CDR3 DNA reads TGTGCCAGCAGCGTAGGCAGCACAGATACGCAGTATTTT. Translated: CASSVGSTDTQYF.

This clonotype has more than one count but fewer than ten. V gene TRBV24-1 combines with J gene TRBJ2-3; no definite D call. The CDR3 runs 10 residues. The germline CDR1 and CDR2 sequences are KGHDR and SFDVKD. With 9 bases removed from V and 10 bases from J, the gap between germline ends came to 10 bases. Here the CDR3 DNA reads TGTGCCACCCCCCCCGGTTCGCAGTATTTT. The encoded protein is CATPPGSQYF.

This chain uses TRBV20-1 with TRBJ2-7, with 7 bases aligning to TRBD1. Germline trimming cut 4 bases from V and 2 bases from J; bases unmatched to any gene: 8. In germline, CDR1 is DFQATT, CDR2 SNEGSKA (reference sequence). The CDR3 runs to 14 residues. The CDR3 DNA reads as TGCAGTGCTACCAAGCAGGGGGTTACCTACGAGCAGTACTTC. Protein: CSATKQGVTYEQYF.

In its sample, this clonotype was seen many times. This chain uses TRBV29-1 with TRBJ1-1; possibly TRBD1 for D (5 bases). CDR1 SQVTM and CDR2 ANQGSEA come from the germline V gene. V gave up 6 bases and J gave up 5 bases, with 16 bases separating them. The CDR3 runs 13 residues. The CDR3 DNA follows: TGCAGCGTGGCCGGGACGGAGGGGACTGAAGCTTTCTTT. The encoded protein is CSVAGTEGTEAFF.

Many counts were recorded for this clonotype. The chain has TRBV27 and TRBJ2-3, with 10 bases fitting TRBD2. The germline V gene encodes CDR1 MNHEY and CDR2 SMNVEV (reference sequence). V was pared by 6 bases and J by 2 bases, with 14 bases of the junction left unmatched. This CDR3 contains 18 residues. The CDR3 loop reads CASSSLAGVAEPTDTQYF. CDR3 coding DNA: TGTGCCAGCAGCTCCCTAGCGGGGGTCGCCGAGCCCACAGATACGCAGTATTTT.

There are a few counts of this clonotype. V is TRBV19 and J is TRBJ1-4; no reliable D call. Trimming left V 0 bases short and J 2 bases short, with 10 bases between. There are 16 residues in the CDR3. Germline V gives CDR1 LNHDA, CDR2 SQIVND (reference sequence). CDR3 sequence: CASSIDPPGTNEKLFF. Written as DNA, the CDR3 is TGTGCCAGTAGTATAGATCCACCCGGCACTAATGAAAAACTGTTTTTT.

In its sample, this clonotype was seen many times. V usage is TRBV3-1 and J usage is TRBJ2-5; TRBD2 agrees at 7 bases. Germline loops: CDR1 LGHDT, CDR2 YNNKEL (reference sequence). The CDR3 totals 13 residues. Germline trimming cut 0 bases from V and 9 bases from J; bases unmatched to any gene: 4. The CDR3 nucleotides read TGTGCCAGCAGCCAAGATTATGGGGGGGCCCAGTACTTC. Protein: CASSQDYGGAQYF.

This chain uses TRBV2 with TRBJ2-1; D uncertain. The V gene lost 6 bases and the J gene lost 0 bases, with 12 bases spanning the gap. The germline V gene has CDR1 SNHLY and CDR2 FYNNEI. The CDR3 extends over 15 amino acids. DNA of the CDR3: TGTGCCAGCAGGCCACTTGCAAGCTCCTACAATGAGCAGTTCTTC. It yields the protein CASRPLASSYNEQFF.

This clonotype was observed a few times. This rearrangement joins TRBV24-1 to TRBJ2-1, with 14 bases that match TRBD2. V lost 3 bases to trimming and J lost 6 bases; unmatched junction nucleotides: 0. The CDR3 length is 15 residues. CDR1 is KGHDR and CDR2 is SFDVKD in the germline V gene. The CDR3 DNA is TGTGCCACCAGTGATGGACTAGCGGGGGGCAATGAGCAGTTCTTC. It is translated as CATSDGLAGGNEQFF.

This clonotype was seen at least ten times. This chain links TRBV7-2 with TRBJ2-3, with D unresolved. CDR1 and CDR2 from the germline V gene are SGHTA and FQGNSA. The CDR3 totals 14 residues. With 3 bases removed from V and 0 bases from J, the gap between germline ends came to 7 bases. As DNA, the CDR3 is TGTGCCAGCAGCTTTGACACTAGCACAGATACGCAGTATTTT. It encodes CASSFDTSTDTQYF. Together with reference TRBV7-2 and TRBJ2-3, the CDR3 gives the full variable domain: GAGVSQSPSNKVTEKGKDVELRCDPISGHTALYWYRQSLGQGLEFLIYFQGNSAPDKSGLPSDRFSAERTGGSVSTLTIQRTQQEDSAVYLCASSFDTSTDTQYFGPGTRLTVL.

This clonotype showed up many times. The chain recombines TRBV12-3 or TRBV12-4 with TRBJ2-3; TRBD1 might be the D (5 bases). The CDR3 length is 15 residues. The V end was cut by 5 bases, the J end by 0 bases, with 12 bases between. This CDR3 reads CASSEDISSTDTQYF. CDR3 coding DNA: TGTGCCAGCAGTGAGGACATAAGTAGCACAGATACGCAGTATTTT.

This clonotype was observed at least ten times. The chain carries TRBV5-1 and TRBJ2-7, with D maybe TRBD1 (6 bases). There are 14 residues in the CDR3. Looked up from germline, CDR1 is SGHRS and CDR2 is YFSETQ. The V and J ends lost 0 bases and 6 bases respectively, with 13 bases between them. The CDR3 coding sequence is TGCGCCAGCAGCTTGGGAGAACAGGGTCTCGAGCAGTACTTC. The encoded protein is CASSLGEQGLEQYF.

The rearrangement uses TRBV14 and TRBJ2-7; 11 bases line up with TRBD1. Germline V gives CDR1 SGHDN, CDR2 FVKESK. The CDR3 has 17 residues. The J segment lost 2 bases and the V segment lost 4 bases, leaving 10 bases of the junction unmatched. In DNA form, the CDR3 reads TGTGCCAGCAGCCGAGCGCCGGGACAGGGGGGCACCTACGAGCAGTACTTC. Protein product: CASSRAPGQGGTYEQYF.

The table lists this clonotype with many counts. The V call is TRBV9, the J call TRBJ2-5; no reliable D call. Germline V lookup: CDR1 SGDLS, CDR2 YYNGEE. CDR3 size: 13 residues. Between the trimmed V and J ends, which lost 0 bases and 5 bases, there was a span of 8 bases. CDR3 in DNA: TGTGCCAGCAGCGTAGCGATTAGGGAGACCCAGTACTTC. It codes for CASSVAIRETQYF.

The V call is TRBV7-2, the J call TRBJ1-2, with 10 bases that match TRBD1. This CDR3 is built from 13 residues. The germline gives CDR1 SGHTA, CDR2 FQGNSA. With V trimmed by 5 bases and J by 7 bases, 4 bases remained unmatched. CDR3: CASSIGQGVGYTF. CDR3 nucleotide sequence: TGTGCCAGCAGCATCGGACAGGGGGTTGGCTACACCTTC.

This clonotype was counted at least ten times. This chain links TRBV11-2 with TRBJ2-5, with 10 nucleotides matching TRBD2. The CDR3 contains 16 residues. Germline V lookup: CDR1 SGHAT, CDR2 FQNNGV. The junction had 7 bases not matched to a gene; V was cut back by 1 base and J by 5 bases. CDR3 in amino acids: CASSLGAGGPRETQYF. In nucleotides, the CDR3 is TGTGCCAGCAGCTTAGGAGCGGGAGGGCCCCGGGAGACCCAGTACTTC.

This clonotype was recorded many times. The gene calls are TRBV5-1 and TRBJ1-1, with a tentative D call TRBD1 (6 bases). The CDR3 runs to 16 residues. Germline loops: CDR1 SGHRS, CDR2 YFSETQ. Trimming took 1 base from V and 5 from J, leaving 18 bases between them. The CDR3: CASSLSDRGRRTEAFF. The CDR3 DNA reads TGCGCCAGCAGCTTGTCGGATCGGGGGCGGAGAACTGAAGCTTTCTTT.